These 20 T cell receptor beta chains were sequenced from one sample in a study of shared clonotypes between healthy human individuals. TCRdb's copy holds only in-frame clones and misses some; the assay was immunoSEQ multiplex PCR. The sample has roughly 2.1 million clones, about 92% seen once. Naive CD8 isolation took CD45RO-negative cells positively selected for CCR7 and excluded terminally differentiated effector memory CD45RA+ cells. Sequenced: naive CD8+ T cells from PBMCs. These TCRs come from a man between 18 and 29 years old in good health. Some clones in this sample may be carry-over from other donors' samples.

The rearrangement links TRBV9 to TRBJ2-1; 10 bases line up with TRBD2. The CDR3 spans 16 residues. V shed 3 bases, J shed 6 bases, and the junction held 9 bases outside the gene matches. Germline V gene lookup returns CDR1 SGDLS and CDR2 YYNGEE. The CDR3 coding sequence is TGTGCCAGCAGCGAAACGGTACTAGCGGGGCGCAATGAGCAGTTCTTC. Its translation: CASSETVLAGRNEQFF.

The rearrangement uses TRBV4-3 and TRBJ2-1; TRBD2 agrees at 9 bases. Germline V lookup: CDR1 LGHNA, CDR2 YSLEER. CDR3 length: 15 amino acids. After removal of 4 bases from V and 6 bases from J, the junction contained 7 bases not matched to a gene. CDR3 DNA sequence: TGCGCCAGCAGCCTGAAGGCGGGAGGGCCCAATGAGCAGTTCTTC. Translation: CASSLKAGGPNEQFF.

V and J are TRBV27 and TRBJ1-1, with a possible D match to TRBD1 (6 bases). The germline V gene has CDR1 MNHEY and CDR2 SMNVEV (reference sequence). The CDR3 has 14 residues. V was shortened by 5 bases and J by 3 bases, with 13 bases between the two germline ends. The CDR3 sequence is CASSLRTEYTEAFF. The CDR3 DNA reads as TGTGCCAGCAGTCTACGGACAGAGTACACTGAAGCTTTCTTT.

This chain joins TRBV9 and TRBJ2-2; D unclear. Germline V gene sequence: CDR1 SGDLS, CDR2 YYNGEE. V was cut by 5 bases and J by 6 bases, with 11 bases left in between. The CDR3 totals 13 residues. The CDR3: CASSSLRPGELFF. DNA of the CDR3: TGTGCCAGCAGTTCCCTCCGGCCCGGGGAGCTGTTTTTT.

The chain employs TRBV5-6 and TRBJ1-4; D call uncertain. The V end lost 4 bases, the J end lost 4 bases, and 17 bases lay between the germline ends. The CDR3 extends over 16 amino acids. Per germline, CDR1 SGHDT and CDR2 YYEEEE. The CDR3 sequence is CASSRAAGGLNEKLFF. The CDR3 DNA sequence: TGTGCCAGCAGCCGAGCGGCAGGTGGGCTTAATGAAAAACTGTTTTTT.

The chain carries TRBV5-6 and TRBJ2-1; 11 bases map to TRBD2. The CDR3 loop spans 15 amino acids. Germline V gene lookup returns CDR1 SGHDT and CDR2 YYEEEE. The V segment lost 2 bases and the J segment 8 bases; nucleotides outside the gene matches: 6. The CDR3 nucleotides are TGTGCCAGCAGCTTAAGACTAGCGGGAAGAGATGAGCAGTTCTTC. It encodes CASSLRLAGRDEQFF.

This chain links TRBV19 with TRBJ2-2, with D maybe TRBD2 (5 bases). Germline V gene lookup returns CDR1 LNHDA and CDR2 SQIVND (reference sequence). The V end lost 3 bases, the J end lost 2 bases, and 10 bases lay between the germline ends. The CDR3 consists of 15 residues. The CDR3 DNA reads as TGTGCCAGTAGTATGTCGGGGATTAACACCGGGGAGCTGTTTTTT. Protein product: CASSMSGINTGELFF.

The gene calls are TRBV5-5 and TRBJ2-7; 7 bases are shared with TRBD1. Germline CDR1 is SGHKS and CDR2 is YYEKEE (reference sequence). Germline trimming cut 6 bases from V and 2 bases from J; bases unmatched to any gene: 5. The CDR3 length is 13 residues. The CDR3 DNA reads as TGTGCCAGCATCGGGACAGCTACCTACGAGCAGTACTTC. Protein: CASIGTATYEQYF. Based on the CDR3 plus reference TRBV5-5 and TRBJ2-7, the full variable domain is DAGVTQSPTHLIKTRGQQVTLRCSPISGHKSVSWYQQVLGQGPQFIFQYYEKEERGRGNFPDRFSARQFPNYSSELNVNALLLGDSALYLCASIGTATYEQYFGPGTRLTVT.

The V and J genes are TRBV6-4 and TRBJ2-2; unclear D gene. Germline lookup yields CDR1 MRHNA and CDR2 SNTAGT. The CDR3 contains 13 residues. Trimming took off 2 bases at V and 3 bases at J, with 4 bases between the two ends. CDR3 sequence reads: CASSDGYTGELFF. The CDR3 region has the DNA TGTGCCAGCAGTGACGGGTACACCGGGGAGCTGTTTTTT.

The V call is TRBV7-9, the J call TRBJ2-5; no definite D call. The end of the DNA is better explained by TRBJ2-7, so the J call may be wrong. Germline V lookup: CDR1 SEHNR, CDR2 FQNEAQ (reference sequence). The CDR3 has 15 residues. The CDR3 DNA is TGTGCCAGCAGCTTATTCGGGCGGCAGTCCTACGAGCAGTACTTC. Translating it yields CASSLFGRQSYEQYF.

The chain is built from TRBV7-8 and TRBJ2-7; D uncertain. Germline V CDR1 and CDR2: SGHVS, FQNEAQ. V shed 2 bases and J shed 6 bases, with 17 bases lying between them. The CDR3 runs to 15 residues. The CDR3 loop is CASSLLISGAGEQYF. CDR3 in DNA: TGTGCCAGCAGCTTACTTATTTCCGGCGCAGGCGAGCAGTACTTC.

This clone is a singleton in its sample. The chain carries TRBV4-1 and TRBJ1-1, with 8 bases lining up with TRBD1. The J segment lost 1 base and the V segment lost 4 bases, leaving 8 bases of the junction unmatched. Germline V gene data show CDR1 as MGHRA and CDR2 as YSYEKL. The CDR3 length is 16 residues. CDR3 nucleotide sequence: TGCGCCAGCAGCCCTCGGACAGGGTCGGGGAACACTGAAGCTTTCTTT. Residues: CASSPRTGSGNTEAFF.

The rearrangement joins TRBV19 to TRBJ2-1; 7 bases are a match to TRBD2. The CDR3 runs to 17 residues. CDR1 and CDR2 from the germline V gene are LNHDA and SQIVND (reference sequence). V shed 2 bases and J 3 bases; nucleotides not matched to a gene: 10. In DNA form, the CDR3 reads TGTGCCAGTAGTATACCACTGGGGGGGGAGGTCTACAATGAGCAGTTCTTC. Protein sequence: CASSIPLGGEVYNEQFF.

A single count supports this clone. This sequence joins TRBV27 and TRBJ1-1, with no clear D. Germline V gene data show CDR1 as MNHEY and CDR2 as SMNVEV (reference sequence). V was pared by 5 bases and J by 1 base, with 20 bases between. The CDR3 has 17 residues. The CDR3 DNA reads TGTGCCAGCAGTCCGTACCCAGGACGGAGTAAGAACACTGAAGCTTTCTTT. Translation gives CASSPYPGRSKNTEAFF.

This chain joins TRBV5-1 and TRBJ2-1, with D perhaps being TRBD1 or TRBD2 (6 bases each). The germline CDR1 and CDR2 sequences are SGHRS and YFSETQ. V lost 5 bases, J lost 0 bases, and 15 bases lay in between. The CDR3 runs 16 residues. The CDR3 coding sequence is TGCGCCAGCAGAAACAGGGACTCAAGCTCCTACAATGAGCAGTTCTTC. This codes for CASRNRDSSSYNEQFF.

The V gene is TRBV5-4, the J gene TRBJ2-7; 7 bases agree with TRBD2. The CDR3 totals 15 residues. The V gene's germline CDR1 is SGHNT and CDR2 YYREEE (reference sequence). V dropped 1 base and J dropped 2; count of bases not matched to a gene: 6. CDR3 sequence: CASSLYGGGAYEQYF. The CDR3 DNA reads as TGTGCCAGCAGCTTGTATGGGGGAGGGGCCTACGAGCAGTACTTC.

A word on this clone: The identical CDR3 is also encoded by other nucleotide sequences in the sample. J is TRBJ2-7 and V is TRBV27; D call uncertain. The CDR3 sequence is 11 residues long. Germline V CDR1 and CDR2: MNHEY, SMNVEV (reference sequence). V shed 3 bases and J shed 6 bases, with 6 bases lying between them. This CDR3 reads CASSFFGEQYF. CDR3 DNA: TGTGCCAGCAGTTTCTTCGGCGAGCAGTACTTC.

The V gene is TRBV6-1, the J gene TRBJ1-2, with a possible D match to TRBD1 (5 bases). The CDR3 loop spans 17 amino acids. V was cut by 3 bases and J by 4 bases, with 21 bases left in between. Germline V CDR1 and CDR2: MNHNS, SASEGT. CDR3 residues: CASSDRVLLSKPYGYTF. The CDR3 DNA reads as TGTGCCAGCAGTGACAGGGTACTCCTATCCAAGCCCTATGGCTACACCTTC.

The V gene is TRBV28, the J gene TRBJ2-2, with 11 nucleotides matching TRBD2. The CDR3 contains 15 residues. From germline, CDR1 is MDHEN and CDR2 SYDVKM. With 7 bases clipped from V and 5 bases from J, the junction kept 6 bases outside the gene matches. DNA for the CDR3: TGTGCCAGCATCCCCCGGACTAGCGGGACCGGGGAGCTGTTTTTT. Its protein is CASIPRTSGTGELFF.

This clone was observed once. V is TRBV7-2 and J is TRBJ2-1, with D tentatively TRBD2 (5 bases). Trimming removed 6 bases at V and 3 bases at J, with 15 bases between. This CDR3 contains 15 residues. Germline lookup yields CDR1 SGHTA and CDR2 FQGNSA. CDR3 sequence reads: CASRKSGANYNEQFF. In DNA, the CDR3 is TGTGCCAGCAGGAAGAGCGGAGCGAACTACAATGAGCAGTTCTTC.